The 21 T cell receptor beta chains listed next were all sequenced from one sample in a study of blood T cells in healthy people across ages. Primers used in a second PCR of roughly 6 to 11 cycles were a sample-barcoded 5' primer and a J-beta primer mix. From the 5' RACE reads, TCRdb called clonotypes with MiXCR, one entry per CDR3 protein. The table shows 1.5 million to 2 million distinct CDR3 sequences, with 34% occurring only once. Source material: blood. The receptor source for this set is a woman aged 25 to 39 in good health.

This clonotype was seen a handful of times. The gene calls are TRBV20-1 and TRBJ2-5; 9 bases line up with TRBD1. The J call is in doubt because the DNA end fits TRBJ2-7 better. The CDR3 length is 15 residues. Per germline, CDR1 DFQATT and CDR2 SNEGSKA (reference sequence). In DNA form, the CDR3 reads TGCAGTGCTAGCTGGCCGGGACAGGGCCTTGACGAGCAGTACTTC. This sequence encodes CSASWPGQGLDEQYF.

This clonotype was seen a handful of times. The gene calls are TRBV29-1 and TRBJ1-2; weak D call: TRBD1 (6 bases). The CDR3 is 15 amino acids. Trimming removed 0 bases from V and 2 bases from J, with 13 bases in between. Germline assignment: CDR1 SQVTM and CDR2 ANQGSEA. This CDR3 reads CSVEEGGGQNYGYTF. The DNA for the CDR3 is TGCAGCGTTGAAGAAGGCGGTGGACAGAACTATGGCTACACCTTC.

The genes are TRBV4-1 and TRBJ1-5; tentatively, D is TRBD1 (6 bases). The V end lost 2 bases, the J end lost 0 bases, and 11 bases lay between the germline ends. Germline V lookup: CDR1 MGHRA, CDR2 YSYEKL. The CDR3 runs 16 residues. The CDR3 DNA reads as TGCGCCAGCAGCCAACCCTCCAGGGGTAGCAATCAGCCCCAGCATTTT. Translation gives CASSQPSRGSNQPQHF.

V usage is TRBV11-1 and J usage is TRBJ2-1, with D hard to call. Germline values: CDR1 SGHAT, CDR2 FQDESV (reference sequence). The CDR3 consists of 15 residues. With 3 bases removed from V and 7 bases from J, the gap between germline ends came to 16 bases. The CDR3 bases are TGTGCCAGCAGCTTTAAGGGTGGACCCGGGAATGAGCAGTTCTTC. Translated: CASSFKGGPGNEQFF.

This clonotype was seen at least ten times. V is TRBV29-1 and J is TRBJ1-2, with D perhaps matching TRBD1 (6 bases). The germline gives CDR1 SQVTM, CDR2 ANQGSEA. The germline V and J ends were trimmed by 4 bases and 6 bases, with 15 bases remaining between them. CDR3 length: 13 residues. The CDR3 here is CSVALAGAHGYTF. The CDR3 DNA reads TGCAGCGTTGCCCTGGCAGGGGCACATGGCTACACCTTC.

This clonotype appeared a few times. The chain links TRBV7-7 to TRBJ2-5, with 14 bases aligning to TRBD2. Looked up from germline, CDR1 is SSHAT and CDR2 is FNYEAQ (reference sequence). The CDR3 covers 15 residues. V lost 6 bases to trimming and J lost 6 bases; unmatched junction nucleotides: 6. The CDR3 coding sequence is TGTGCCAGCAGTCCCGGGACTAGCGGGGGAAAGACCCAGTACTTC. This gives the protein CASSPGTSGGKTQYF.

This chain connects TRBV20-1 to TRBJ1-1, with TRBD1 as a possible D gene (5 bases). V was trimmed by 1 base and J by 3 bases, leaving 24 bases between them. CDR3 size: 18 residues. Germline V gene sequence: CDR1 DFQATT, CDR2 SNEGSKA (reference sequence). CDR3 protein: CSARGPGRMGKAHTEAFF. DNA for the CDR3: TGCAGTGCTAGAGGTCCAGGGAGAATGGGAAAGGCCCACACTGAAGCTTTCTTT.

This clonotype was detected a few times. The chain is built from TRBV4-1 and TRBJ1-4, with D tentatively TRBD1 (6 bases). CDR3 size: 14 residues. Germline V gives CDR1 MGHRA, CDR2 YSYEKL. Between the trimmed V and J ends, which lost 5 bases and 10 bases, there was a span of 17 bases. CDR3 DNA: TGCGCCAGCAGCTCCAATACAGGGTTTGGAAAACTGTTTTTT. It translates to CASSSNTGFGKLFF.

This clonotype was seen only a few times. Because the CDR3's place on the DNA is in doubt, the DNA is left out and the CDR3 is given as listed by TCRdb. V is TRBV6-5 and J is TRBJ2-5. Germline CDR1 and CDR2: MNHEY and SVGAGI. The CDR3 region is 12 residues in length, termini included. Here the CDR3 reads CASSSSKETQYF.

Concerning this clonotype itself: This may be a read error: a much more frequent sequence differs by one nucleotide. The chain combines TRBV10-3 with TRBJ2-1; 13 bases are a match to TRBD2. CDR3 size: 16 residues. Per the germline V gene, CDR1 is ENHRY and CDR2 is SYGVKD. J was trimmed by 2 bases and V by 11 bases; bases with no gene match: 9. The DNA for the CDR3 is TGTGCCGTCGGGGGACTAGCGGGAAGAGCCTACAATGAGCAGTTCTTC. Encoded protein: CAVGGLAGRAYNEQFF.

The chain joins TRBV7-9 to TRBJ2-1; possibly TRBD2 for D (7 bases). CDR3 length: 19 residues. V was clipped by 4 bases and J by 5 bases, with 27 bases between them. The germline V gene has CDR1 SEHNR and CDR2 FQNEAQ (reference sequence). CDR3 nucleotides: TGTGCCAGCAGCTCCTCCTTGGGGGGGCTCCCTAGTTTGAACAATGAGCAGTTCTTC. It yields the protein CASSSSLGGLPSLNNEQFF.

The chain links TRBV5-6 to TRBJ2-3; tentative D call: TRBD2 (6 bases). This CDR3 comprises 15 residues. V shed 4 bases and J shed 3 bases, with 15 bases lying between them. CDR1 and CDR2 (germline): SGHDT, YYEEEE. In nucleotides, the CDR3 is TGTGCCAGCAGCCCCGGGGACTGGGGGACAGATACGCAGTATTTT. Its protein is CASSPGDWGTDTQYF.

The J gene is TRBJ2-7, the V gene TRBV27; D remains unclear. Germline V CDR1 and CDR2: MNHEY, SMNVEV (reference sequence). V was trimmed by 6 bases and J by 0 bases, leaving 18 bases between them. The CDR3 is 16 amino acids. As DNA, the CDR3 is TGTGCCAGCAGGATACCTCGGGCAACCAGCTCCTACGAGCAGTACTTC. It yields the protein CASRIPRATSSYEQYF.

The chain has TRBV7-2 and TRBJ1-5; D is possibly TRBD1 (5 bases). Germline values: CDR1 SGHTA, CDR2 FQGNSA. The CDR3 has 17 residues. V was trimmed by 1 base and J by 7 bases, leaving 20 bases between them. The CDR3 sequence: CASSLGFTGVTRQPQHF. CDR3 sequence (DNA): TGTGCCAGCAGCTTAGGGTTTACAGGTGTCACGCGGCAGCCCCAGCATTTT.

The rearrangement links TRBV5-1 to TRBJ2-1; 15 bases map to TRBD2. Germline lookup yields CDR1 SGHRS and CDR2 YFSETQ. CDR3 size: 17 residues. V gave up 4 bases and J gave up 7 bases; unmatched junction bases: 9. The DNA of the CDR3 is TGCGCCAGCAGCCGGACTAGCGGGGGGGCAAGTAATAATGAGCAGTTCTTC. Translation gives CASSRTSGGASNNEQFF.

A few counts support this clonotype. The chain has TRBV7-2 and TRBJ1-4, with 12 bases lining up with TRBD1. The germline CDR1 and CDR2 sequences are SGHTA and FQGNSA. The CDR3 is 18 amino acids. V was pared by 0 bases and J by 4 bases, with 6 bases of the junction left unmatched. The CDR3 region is CASSLARGQGAFNEKLFF. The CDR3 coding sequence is TGTGCCAGCAGCTTAGCGCGGGGACAGGGGGCTTTTAATGAAAAACTGTTTTTT.

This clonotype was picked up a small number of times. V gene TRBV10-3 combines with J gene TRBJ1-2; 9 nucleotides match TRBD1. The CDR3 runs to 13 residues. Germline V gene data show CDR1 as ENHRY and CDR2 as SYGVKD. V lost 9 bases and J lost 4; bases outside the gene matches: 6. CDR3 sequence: CAMAPGQGYGYTF. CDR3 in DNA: TGTGCCATGGCGCCGGGACAGGGCTATGGCTACACCTTC.

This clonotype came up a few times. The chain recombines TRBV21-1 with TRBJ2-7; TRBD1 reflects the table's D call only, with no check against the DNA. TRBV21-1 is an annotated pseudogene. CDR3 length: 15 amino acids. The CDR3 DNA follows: TGTGCCAGCAGCAAAGAGCCGGACAACTCCTACGAGCAGTACTTC. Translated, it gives CASSKEPDNSYEQYF.

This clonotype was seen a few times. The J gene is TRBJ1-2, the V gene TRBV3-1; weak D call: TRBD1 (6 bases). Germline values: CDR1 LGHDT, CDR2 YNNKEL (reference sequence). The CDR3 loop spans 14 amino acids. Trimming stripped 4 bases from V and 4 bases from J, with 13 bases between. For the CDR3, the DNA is TGTGCCAGCAGCCCCTGGACAGAAATCTATGGCTACACCTTC. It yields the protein CASSPWTEIYGYTF.

The CDR3 sequence: CASSNLQAVLNYGYTF. The CDR3 coding sequence is TGTGCCAGTAGTAACCTACAGGCGGTGCTTAACTATGGCTACACCTTC. This sequence joins TRBV19 and TRBJ1-2; D is possibly TRBD1 (5 bases). V shed 4 bases and J shed 1 base, with 16 bases lying between them. Looked up from germline, CDR1 is LNHDA and CDR2 is SQIVND (reference sequence). CDR3 size: 16 residues.

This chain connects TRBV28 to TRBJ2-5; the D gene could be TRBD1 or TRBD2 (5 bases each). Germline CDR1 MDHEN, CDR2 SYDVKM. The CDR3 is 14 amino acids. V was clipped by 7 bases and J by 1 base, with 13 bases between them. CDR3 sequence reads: CASTGYRSQETQYF. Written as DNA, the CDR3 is TGTGCCAGCACGGGGTACAGGAGCCAAGAGACCCAGTACTTC.